The 6 T cell receptor beta chains below come from one sample, sequenced in a study of radiation and T cells in renal cell carcinoma. Data came from immunoSEQ multiplex PCR; TCRdb stores just in-frame clones and leaves some out. This table holds about 73,000 clones, less than 85% found once. The time point is: blood 4 weeks post-SBRT, at nephrectomy. Noted treatment: 15 Gy SBRT to primary tumor, nephrectomy 4 weeks later. The sequences come from blood, collected from a patient whose treatment included radiotherapy and nephrectomy. These TCRs come from an older woman with renal cell carcinoma.

The rearrangement joins TRBV11-2 to TRBJ2-7; maybe TRBD1 (7 bases). Trimming left V 5 bases short and J 7 bases short, with 15 bases between. The CDR3 extends over 13 amino acids. Germline CDR1 reads SGHAT; CDR2 reads FQNNGV. The CDR3 DNA is TGTGCCAGCAGCACACAGACAGGGAGGGAGCAGTACTTC. It codes for CASSTQTGREQYF. The full variable domain, rest sourced from reference TRBV11-2 and TRBJ2-7, is EAGVAQSPRYKIIEKRQSVAFWCNPISGHATLYWYQQILGQGPKLLIQFQNNGVVDDSQLPKDRFSAERLKGVDSTLKIQPAKLEDSAVYLCASSTQTGREQYFGPGTRLTVT.

The chain links TRBV27 to TRBJ2-7, with a possible D match to TRBD1 (6 bases). Trimming removed 3 bases at V and 5 bases at J, with 11 bases between. The germline V gene has CDR1 MNHEY and CDR2 SMNVEV (reference sequence). The CDR3 loop spans 13 amino acids. The CDR3 DNA sequence: TGTGCCAGCAGTTTGGGTGGGGGCGACGAGCAGTACTTC. As protein: CASSLGGGDEQYF.

In its sample, this clone was seen once. The chain links TRBV7-2 to TRBJ1-2; TRBD1 might be the D (6 bases). The V gene's germline CDR1 is SGHTA and CDR2 FQGNSA. CDR3 length: 14 amino acids. V dropped 5 bases and J dropped 6 bases, with 16 bases sitting between them. This chain's CDR3 is CASSQFTGLDGYTF. The DNA for the CDR3 is TGTGCCAGCAGCCAGTTCACAGGGTTGGATGGCTACACCTTC. Complete variable domain (other parts from reference TRBV7-2 and TRBJ1-2): GAGVSQSPSNKVTEKGKDVELRCDPISGHTALYWYRQSLGQGLEFLIYFQGNSAPDKSGLPSDRFSAERTGGSVSTLTIQRTQQEDSAVYLCASSQFTGLDGYTFGSGTRLTVV.

This clone was recorded once. This rearrangement joins TRBV9 to TRBJ1-1; a possible D gene is TRBD1 (6 bases). Germline V gives CDR1 SGDLS, CDR2 YYNGEE. This CDR3 comprises 16 residues. V lost 0 bases and J 5 bases, leaving 17 bases between the germline ends. DNA for the CDR3: TGTGCCAGCAGCGTAGTGGCGGGGGGCTTGGATACTGAAGCTTTCTTT. Translating gives CASSVVAGGLDTEAFF.

This chain uses TRBV28 with TRBJ2-1; tentatively, D is TRBD2 (7 bases). Germline V gene data show CDR1 as MDHEN and CDR2 as SYDVKM. V was cut by 6 bases and J by 5 bases, with 17 bases left in between. The CDR3 sequence is 15 residues long. The CDR3 nucleotides are TGTGCCAGCAGGGTGAGGGGGGGAGACCACAATGAGCAGTTCTTC. Protein product: CASRVRGGDHNEQFF.

The J gene is TRBJ1-2, the V gene TRBV6-1; D call uncertain. Germline CDR1 reads MNHNS; CDR2 reads SASEGT. The CDR3 covers 12 residues. V lost 7 bases and J lost 2, with 8 bases in between. CDR3 amino acids: CASTAANYGYTF. CDR3 nucleotides: TGTGCCAGCACGGCAGCGAACTATGGCTACACCTTC.